This TCR beta chain was sequenced during a study of T cells in pancreatic ductal adenocarcinoma. The CDR3 has 13 residues. The V and J ends lost 1 base and 8 bases respectively, with 9 bases between them. CDR1 is SGHDN, CDR2 FVKESK, per germline. Surgery without prior neoadjuvant therapy was the treatment of the selected pancreatic ductal adenocarcinoma patients. Method: immunoSEQ multiplex PCR; TCRdb's copy keeps in-frame clones and lacks some. The table shows over 15,000 clones, with around nine tenths occurring only once. This clone was picked up one time. Its antigen remains unidentified. Study outcomes and limitations: No significant tumor-blood clonality difference; means were about 0.1 and 0.07. Enrichment of CD45RO+ effector over naive T cells in tumors may bias clonality.

V is TRBV14 and J is TRBJ2-1, with D tentatively TRBD2 (6 bases). This clonotype was sampled from a human donor with pancreatic ductal adenocarcinoma. Material: PBMCs. CDR3 sequence (DNA): TGTGCCAGCAGCCAAGGACTAGATCATGAGCAGTTCTTC. It is translated as CASSQGLDHEQFF.